The 23 T cell receptor beta chains below were found in one sample sequenced in a study of monozygotic twins with inflammatory bowel disease. TCRdb reprocessed the 5' RACE reads; each CDR3 protein has one entry and no DNA is given. The sample features 300,000 to 400,000 distinct CDR3 sequences, with 2% to 2.5% in its top ten. Sequenced sample: blood. These receptors all stem from a human donor with ulcerative colitis or Crohn's disease, or a healthy co-twin of an affected twin (not recorded which).

This chain joins TRBV18 and TRBJ1-1; with no DNA, the TCRdb D assignment of TRBD1 cannot be verified. The germline gives CDR1 KGHSH, CDR2 LQKENI. The CDR3 consists of 15 residues. This CDR3 is CASSPDRGRTTEAFF.

The chain uses TRBV5-1 and TRBJ1-1. The CDR3 runs to 16 residues. Germline V gene lookup returns CDR1 SGHRS and CDR2 YFSETQ. The CDR3 reads CASSNRDGVVNTEAFF.

The rearrangement uses TRBV28 and TRBJ1-3; the TRBD1 assignment by TCRdb is unverifiable without DNA. The CDR3 has 15 amino acids. CDR1 MDHEN and CDR2 SYDVKM come from the germline V gene. CDR3 amino acids: CASSLQGVRENTIYF.

The rearrangement joins TRBV4-3 to TRBJ2-1; TCRdb's assignment of TRBD1 cannot be checked, as there is no DNA. Germline V CDR1 and CDR2: LGHNA, YSLEER. CDR3 length equals 16 residues. This CDR3 reads CASSQGGLGGYNEQFF.

The rearrangement joins TRBV7-2 to TRBJ1-1; lacking DNA, the TRBD1 call made by TCRdb goes unchecked. CDR1 SGHTA and CDR2 FQGNSA come from the germline V gene. CDR3 length equals 16 residues. The CDR3 reads CASSLAAGGGNTEAFF.

This chain links TRBV5-1 with TRBJ2-2; there is no DNA to check the TCRdb D call of TRBD1. The CDR3 is made up of 18 amino acids. The germline V gene has CDR1 SGHRS and CDR2 YFSETQ. CDR3 region: CASSPGTGFTSNTGELFF. The whole variable domain, filled in from reference TRBV5-1 and TRBJ2-2, reads KAGVTQTPRYLIKTRGQQVTLSCSPISGHRSVSWYQQTPGQGLQFLFEYFSETQRNKGNFPGRFSGRQFSNSRSEMNVSTLELGDSALYLCASSPGTGFTSNTGELFFGEGSRLTVL.

The rearrangement joins TRBV5-1 to TRBJ2-1; the TCRdb call, TRBD1, lacks DNA for checking. The CDR3 has 15 residues. CDR1 and CDR2 from the germline V gene are SGHRS and YFSETQ. CDR3 loop: CASSLWSGQGNEQFF.

This chain joins TRBV6-6 and TRBJ1-4. The CDR3 runs 14 residues. Germline CDR1 is MNHNY and CDR2 is SVGAGI (reference sequence). The CDR3 here is CASSYATTNEKLFF.

The genes are TRBV20-1 and TRBJ1-1; lacking DNA, the TRBD1 call made by TCRdb goes unchecked. The germline V gene has CDR1 DFQATT and CDR2 SNEGSKA (reference sequence). This CDR3 has 14 residues. The CDR3 sequence: CSATNRDLNTEAFF.

This CDR3 reads CASGLGYNEQFF. The chain combines TRBV12-5 with TRBJ2-1. The length of the CDR3 is 12 residues. Germline V gene data show CDR1 as LGHNT and CDR2 as FRNRAP.

The chain couples TRBV5-5 to TRBJ2-1; the D gene TCRdb calls, TRBD1, cannot be checked with no DNA. Germline lookup yields CDR1 SGHKS and CDR2 YYEKEE (reference sequence). The CDR3 sequence is 14 residues long. CDR3: CASSSGGPGGEQFF.

This chain joins TRBV15 and TRBJ2-1; TCRdb indicates TRBD2, and absent DNA this call remains unverified. The CDR3 has 15 amino acids. Germline values: CDR1 LNHNV, CDR2 YYDKDF (reference sequence). The CDR3 sequence is CATSRGGLAGGEQFF. The full variable domain, completed using reference TRBV15 and TRBJ2-1, is DAMVIQNPRYQVTQFGKPVTLSCSQTLNHNVMYWYQQKSSQAPKLLFHYYDKDFNNEADTPDNFQSRRPNTSFCFLDIRSPGLGDTAMYLCATSRGGLAGGEQFFGPGTRLTVL.

The CDR3 spells CASSIAQGVSTDTQYF. V is TRBV19 and J is TRBJ2-3. The length of the CDR3 is 16 residues. Looked up from germline, CDR1 is LNHDA and CDR2 is SQIVND (reference sequence).

The rearrangement uses TRBV4-1 and TRBJ2-3; TCRdb returns TRBD2, unconfirmable since there is no DNA. CDR1 and CDR2 (germline): MGHRA, YSYEKL. The length of the CDR3 is 17 residues. CDR3 region: CASSLNNQRESTDTQYF.

This chain connects TRBV29-1 to TRBJ2-1. Germline V lookup: CDR1 SQVTM, CDR2 ANQGSEA. The CDR3 totals 11 residues. The CDR3 spells CSVDGSAEQFF.

The CDR3 region is CAISEVTAGEQFF. The chain links TRBV10-3 to TRBJ2-1; lacking DNA, the TRBD2 call made by TCRdb goes unchecked. The CDR3 covers 13 residues. Germline V gene sequence: CDR1 ENHRY, CDR2 SYGVKD.

The genes are TRBV20-1 and TRBJ2-7; TCRdb picks TRBD1, but there is no DNA to check that call. This CDR3 spans 14 amino acids. Germline CDR1 DFQATT, CDR2 SNEGSKA (reference sequence). The CDR3 protein is CSARGVGQVSEQYF.

CDR3 region: CASGPDLWEETQYF. V and J are TRBV6-1 and TRBJ2-5; TCRdb outputs TRBD1, but without DNA this stays unchecked. Looked up from germline, CDR1 is MNHNS and CDR2 is SASEGT. This CDR3 has 14 residues.

The chain links TRBV5-6 to TRBJ1-2; TCRdb indicates TRBD1, and absent DNA this call remains unverified. CDR1 and CDR2 from the germline V gene are SGHDT and YYEEEE. The CDR3 contains 17 residues. The CDR3 region is CASSQDRGPYYNYGYTF.

The CDR3 sequence: CASSYDGGSSYNEQFF. The chain employs TRBV5-1 and TRBJ2-1. The CDR3 loop spans 16 amino acids. Per germline, CDR1 SGHRS and CDR2 YFSETQ.

The rearrangement uses TRBV20-1 and TRBJ2-1; TCRdb outputs TRBD1, but without DNA this stays unchecked. This CDR3 comprises 15 residues. CDR1 DFQATT and CDR2 SNEGSKA come from the germline V gene (reference sequence). The CDR3 loop reads CSARRPGQPSGEQFF.

This CDR3 reads CASSSLTGGRFYGYTF. This sequence joins TRBV11-2 and TRBJ1-2; TCRdb returns TRBD1, unconfirmable since there is no DNA. The CDR3 is 16 residues long. Germline CDR1 SGHAT, CDR2 FQNNGV.

The chain uses TRBV6-2 or TRBV6-3 and TRBJ2-7. CDR1 and CDR2 from the germline V gene are MNHEY and SVGEGT. CDR3 length: 16 residues. This CDR3 reads CASSYPKGSGSYEQYF.